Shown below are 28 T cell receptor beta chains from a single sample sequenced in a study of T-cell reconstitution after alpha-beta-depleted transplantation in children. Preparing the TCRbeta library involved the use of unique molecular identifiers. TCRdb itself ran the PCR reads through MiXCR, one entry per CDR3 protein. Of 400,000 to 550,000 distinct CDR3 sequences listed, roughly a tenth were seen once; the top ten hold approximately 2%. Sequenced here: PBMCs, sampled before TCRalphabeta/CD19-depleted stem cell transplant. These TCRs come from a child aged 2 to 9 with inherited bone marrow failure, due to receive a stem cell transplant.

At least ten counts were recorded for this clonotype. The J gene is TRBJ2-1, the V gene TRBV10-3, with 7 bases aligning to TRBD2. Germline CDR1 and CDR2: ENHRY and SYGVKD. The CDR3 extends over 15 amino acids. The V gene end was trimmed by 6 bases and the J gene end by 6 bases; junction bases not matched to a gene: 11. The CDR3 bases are TGTGCCATCAGGAGGGGTAGCGGGCCTGGCAATGAGCAGTTCTTC. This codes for CAIRRGSGPGNEQFF.

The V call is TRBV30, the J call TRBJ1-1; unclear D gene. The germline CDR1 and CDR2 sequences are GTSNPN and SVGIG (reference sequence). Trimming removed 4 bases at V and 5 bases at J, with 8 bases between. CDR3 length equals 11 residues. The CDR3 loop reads CAWIVITEAFF. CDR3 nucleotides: TGTGCCTGGATTGTTATTACTGAAGCTTTCTTT.

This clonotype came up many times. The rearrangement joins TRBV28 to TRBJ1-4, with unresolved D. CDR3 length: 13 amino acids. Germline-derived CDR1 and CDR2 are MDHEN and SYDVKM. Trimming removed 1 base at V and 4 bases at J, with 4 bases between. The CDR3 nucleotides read TGTGCCAGCAGTTTATCGGGTAATGAAAAACTGTTTTTT. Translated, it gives CASSLSGNEKLFF. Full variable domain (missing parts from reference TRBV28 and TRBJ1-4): DVKVTQSSRYLVKRTGEKVFLECVQDMDHENMFWYRQDPGLGLRLIYFSYDVKMKEKGDIPEGYSVSREKKERFSLILESASTNQTSMYLCASSLSGNEKLFFGSGTQLSVL.

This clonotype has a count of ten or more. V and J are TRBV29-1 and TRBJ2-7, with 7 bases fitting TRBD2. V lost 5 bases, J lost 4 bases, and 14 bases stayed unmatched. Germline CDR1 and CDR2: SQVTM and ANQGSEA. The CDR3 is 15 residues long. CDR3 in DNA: TGCAGCGTTAGCCGCGGCGGGAGTTCTGAGTACGAGCAGTACTTC. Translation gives CSVSRGGSSEYEQYF.

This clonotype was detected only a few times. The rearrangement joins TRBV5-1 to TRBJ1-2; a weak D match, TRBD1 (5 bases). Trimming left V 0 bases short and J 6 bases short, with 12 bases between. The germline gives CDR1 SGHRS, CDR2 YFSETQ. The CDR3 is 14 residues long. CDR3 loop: CASSLDRIYDGYTF. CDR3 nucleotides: TGCGCCAGCAGCTTGGACAGGATTTATGATGGCTACACCTTC.

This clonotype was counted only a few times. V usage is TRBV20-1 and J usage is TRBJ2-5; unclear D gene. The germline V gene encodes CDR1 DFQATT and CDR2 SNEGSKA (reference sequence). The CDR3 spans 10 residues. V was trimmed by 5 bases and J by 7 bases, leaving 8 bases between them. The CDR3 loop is CSAPLGTQYF. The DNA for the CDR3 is TGCAGTGCTCCGCTTGGGACCCAGTACTTC.

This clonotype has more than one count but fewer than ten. CDR3 in amino acids: CSADGTYEQYF. The CDR3 DNA reads as TGCAGTGCTGACGGTACCTACGAGCAGTACTTC. The V and J genes are TRBV20-1 and TRBJ2-7, with D hard to call. The germline gives CDR1 DFQATT, CDR2 SNEGSKA (reference sequence). The CDR3 has 11 residues. V lost 5 bases, J lost 2 bases, and 7 bases lay in between.

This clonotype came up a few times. CDR3 region: CASSLDRRDTQYF. The CDR3 DNA is TGCGCCAGCAGCTTAGACCGAAGAGATACGCAGTATTTT. The rearrangement links TRBV5-1 to TRBJ2-3; unclear D gene. The CDR3 is 13 residues long. Germline CDR1 is SGHRS and CDR2 is YFSETQ. V lost 2 bases and J lost 5, with 9 bases in between. The full variable domain, completed using reference TRBV5-1 and TRBJ2-3, is KAGVTQTPRYLIKTRGQQVTLSCSPISGHRSVSWYQQTPGQGLQFLFEYFSETQRNKGNFPGRFSGRQFSNSRSEMNVSTLELGDSALYLCASSLDRRDTQYFGPGTRLTVL.

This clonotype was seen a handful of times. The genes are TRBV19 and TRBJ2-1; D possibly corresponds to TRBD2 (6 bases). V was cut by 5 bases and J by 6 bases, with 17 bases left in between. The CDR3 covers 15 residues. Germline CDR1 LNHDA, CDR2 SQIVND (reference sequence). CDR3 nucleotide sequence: TGTGCCAGTAGTCTGTGGGGGGATTCGCCCAATGAGCAGTTCTTC. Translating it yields CASSLWGDSPNEQFF. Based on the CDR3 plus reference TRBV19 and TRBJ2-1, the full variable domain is DGGITQSPKYLFRKEGQNVTLSCEQNLNHDAMYWYRQDPGQGLRLIYYSQIVNDFQKGDIAEGYSVSREKKESFPLTVTSAQKNPTAFYLCASSLWGDSPNEQFFGPGTRLTVL.

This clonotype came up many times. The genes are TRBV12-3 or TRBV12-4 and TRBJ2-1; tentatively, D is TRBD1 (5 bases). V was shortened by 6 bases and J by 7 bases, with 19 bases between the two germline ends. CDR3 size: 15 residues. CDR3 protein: CASSYLVGQGNEQFF. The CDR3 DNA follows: TGTGCCAGCAGCTACTTAGTCGGGCAGGGAAATGAGCAGTTCTTC.

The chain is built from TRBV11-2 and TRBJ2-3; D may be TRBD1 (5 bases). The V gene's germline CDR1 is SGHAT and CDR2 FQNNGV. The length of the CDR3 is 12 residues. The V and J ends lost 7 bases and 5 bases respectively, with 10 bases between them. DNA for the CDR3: TGTGCCAGCAACAAAGGGGAAGATACGCAGTATTTT. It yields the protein CASNKGEDTQYF.

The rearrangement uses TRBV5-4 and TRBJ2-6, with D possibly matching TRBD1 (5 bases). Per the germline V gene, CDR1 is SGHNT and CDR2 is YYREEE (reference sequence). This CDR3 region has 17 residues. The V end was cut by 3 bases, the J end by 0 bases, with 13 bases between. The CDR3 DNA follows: TGTGCCAGCAGCTCCCCGGTGACAGCCTCTGGGGCCAACGTCCTGACTTTC. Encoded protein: CASSSPVTASGANVLTF. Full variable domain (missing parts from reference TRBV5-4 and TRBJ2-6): ETGVTQSPTHLIKTRGQQVTLRCSSQSGHNTVSWYQQALGQGPQFIFQYYREEENGRGNFPPRFSGLQFPNYSSELNVNALELDDSALYLCASSSPVTASGANVLTFGAGSRLTVL.

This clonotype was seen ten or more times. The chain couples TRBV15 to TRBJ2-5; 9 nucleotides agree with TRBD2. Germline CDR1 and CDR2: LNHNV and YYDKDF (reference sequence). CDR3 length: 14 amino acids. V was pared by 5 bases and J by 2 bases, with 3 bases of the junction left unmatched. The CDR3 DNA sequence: TGTGCCACCAGCGTAGCGGGAGCACAAGAGACCCAGTACTTC. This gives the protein CATSVAGAQETQYF.

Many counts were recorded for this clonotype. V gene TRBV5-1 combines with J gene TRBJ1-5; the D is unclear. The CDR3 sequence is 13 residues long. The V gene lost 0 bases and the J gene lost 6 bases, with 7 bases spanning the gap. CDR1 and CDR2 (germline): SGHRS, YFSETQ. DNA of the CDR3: TGCGCCAGCAGCTTGGTTACCGGTCAGCCCCAGCATTTT. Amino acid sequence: CASSLVTGQPQHF.

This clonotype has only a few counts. CDR3 sequence: CASSDIDRVVFF. The CDR3, as DNA: TGTGCCAGCAGCGACATTGACAGGGTGGTGTTCTTC. This chain joins TRBV7-6 and TRBJ2-1; 7 nucleotides align to TRBD1. The CDR3 is 12 residues long. Germline V CDR1 and CDR2: SGHVS, FNYEAQ. Unmatched junction bases numbered 10, after V lost 5 bases and J lost 15 bases.

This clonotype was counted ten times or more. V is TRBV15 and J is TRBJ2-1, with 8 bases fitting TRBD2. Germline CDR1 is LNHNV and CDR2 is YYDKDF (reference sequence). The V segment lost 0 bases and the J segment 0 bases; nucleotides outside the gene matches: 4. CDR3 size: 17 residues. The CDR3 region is CATSRDGTSGSYNEQFF. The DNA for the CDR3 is TGTGCCACCAGCAGAGATGGTACTAGCGGCTCCTACAATGAGCAGTTCTTC.

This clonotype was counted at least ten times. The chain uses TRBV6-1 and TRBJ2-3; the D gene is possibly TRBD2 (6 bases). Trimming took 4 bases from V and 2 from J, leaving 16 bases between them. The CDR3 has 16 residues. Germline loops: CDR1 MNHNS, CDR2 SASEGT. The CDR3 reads CASSGLGADYTDTQYF. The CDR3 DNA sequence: TGTGCCAGCAGTGGCCTGGGAGCGGACTACACAGATACGCAGTATTTT.

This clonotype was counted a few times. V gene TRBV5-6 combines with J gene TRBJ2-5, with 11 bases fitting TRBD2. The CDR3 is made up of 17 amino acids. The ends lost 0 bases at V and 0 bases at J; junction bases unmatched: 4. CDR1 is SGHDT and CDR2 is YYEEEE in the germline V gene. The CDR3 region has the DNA TGTGCCAGCAGCTTGGGTAGCGGGAGGGCGTACCAAGAGACCCAGTACTTC. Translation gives CASSLGSGRAYQETQYF.

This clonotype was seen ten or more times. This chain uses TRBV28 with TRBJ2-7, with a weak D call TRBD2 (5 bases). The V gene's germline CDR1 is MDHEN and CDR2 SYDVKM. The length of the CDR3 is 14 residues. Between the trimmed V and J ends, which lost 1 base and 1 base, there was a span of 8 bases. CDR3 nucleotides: TGTGCCAGCAGTTTATTCCGGACTTCCTACGAGCAGTACTTC. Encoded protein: CASSLFRTSYEQYF.

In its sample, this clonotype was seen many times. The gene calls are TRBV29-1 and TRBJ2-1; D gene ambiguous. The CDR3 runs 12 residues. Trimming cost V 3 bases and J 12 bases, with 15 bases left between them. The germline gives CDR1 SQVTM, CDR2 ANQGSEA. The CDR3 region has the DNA TGCAGCGTTGATTCTAACACCCCATGGCAGTTCTTC. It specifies CSVDSNTPWQFF.

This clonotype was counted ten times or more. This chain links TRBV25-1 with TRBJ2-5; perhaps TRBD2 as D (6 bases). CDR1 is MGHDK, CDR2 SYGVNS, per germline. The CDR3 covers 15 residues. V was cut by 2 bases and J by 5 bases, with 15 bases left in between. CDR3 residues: CASSEEPPGRETQYF. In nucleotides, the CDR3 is TGTGCCAGCAGTGAAGAACCCCCGGGGAGGGAGACCCAGTACTTC.

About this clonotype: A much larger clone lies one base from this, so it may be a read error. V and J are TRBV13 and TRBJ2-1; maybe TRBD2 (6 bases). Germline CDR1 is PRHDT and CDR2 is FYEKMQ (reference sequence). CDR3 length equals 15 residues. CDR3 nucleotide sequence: TGTGCCAGCAGCACGGGACTGCTCCCCTACAATGAGCAGCTCTTC. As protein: CASSTGLLPYNEQLF. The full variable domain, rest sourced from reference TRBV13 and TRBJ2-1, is AAGVIQSPRHLIKEKRETATLKCYPIPRHDTVYWYQQGPGQDPQFLISFYEKMQSDKGSIPDRFSAQQFSDYHSELNMSSLELGDSALYFCASSTGLLPYNEQLFGPGTRLTVL.

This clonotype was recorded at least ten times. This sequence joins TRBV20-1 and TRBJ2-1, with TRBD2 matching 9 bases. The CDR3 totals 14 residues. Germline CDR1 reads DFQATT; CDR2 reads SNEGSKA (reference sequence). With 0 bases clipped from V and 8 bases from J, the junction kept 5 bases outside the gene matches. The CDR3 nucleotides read TGCAGTGCTAGAGATCCTAGCGGGGCGGATGAGCAGTTCTTC. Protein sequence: CSARDPSGADEQFF.

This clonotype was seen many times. Here the CDR3 reads CASSLMGSDTDTQYF. CDR3 nucleotide sequence: TGCGCCAGCAGCTTGATGGGAAGCGACACAGATACGCAGTATTTT. The V call is TRBV5-1, the J call TRBJ2-3; no firm D call. CDR3 length: 15 residues. Germline V lookup: CDR1 SGHRS, CDR2 YFSETQ. Trimming pared 1 base from V and 2 bases from J, leaving 11 bases between.

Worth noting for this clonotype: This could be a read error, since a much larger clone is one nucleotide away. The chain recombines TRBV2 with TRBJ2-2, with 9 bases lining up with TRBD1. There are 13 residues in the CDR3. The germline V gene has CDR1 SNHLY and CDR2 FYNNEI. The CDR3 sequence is CASTGTGTGEPFF. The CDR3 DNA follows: TGTGCCAGCACCGGGACAGGGACCGGGGAGCCGTTTTTT.

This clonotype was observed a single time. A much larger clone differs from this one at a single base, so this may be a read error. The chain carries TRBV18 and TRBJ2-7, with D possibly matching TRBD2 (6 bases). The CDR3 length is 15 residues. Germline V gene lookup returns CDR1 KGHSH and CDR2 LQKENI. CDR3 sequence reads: CASSQPGLNSYEQNF. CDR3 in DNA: TGTGCCAGCTCACAACCGGGACTCAACTCCTACGAGCAGAACTTC.

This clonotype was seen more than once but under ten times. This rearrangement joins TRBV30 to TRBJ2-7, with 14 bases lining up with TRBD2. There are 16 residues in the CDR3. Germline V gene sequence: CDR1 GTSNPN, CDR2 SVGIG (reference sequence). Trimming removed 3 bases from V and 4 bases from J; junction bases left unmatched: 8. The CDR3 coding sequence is TGTGCCTGGAGACATACCGGGACTAGCGGGAGATACGAGCAGTACTTC. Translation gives CAWRHTGTSGRYEQYF.

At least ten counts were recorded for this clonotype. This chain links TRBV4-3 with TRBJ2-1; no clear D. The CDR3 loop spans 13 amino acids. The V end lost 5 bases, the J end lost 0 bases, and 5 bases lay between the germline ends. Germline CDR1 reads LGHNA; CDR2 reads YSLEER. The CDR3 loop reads CASSAISYNEQFF. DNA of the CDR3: TGCGCCAGCAGCGCTATCTCCTACAATGAGCAGTTCTTC.